Listed here is a single TCR beta chain. What it binds is unknown. This sample stems from a study of cytomegalovirus exposure and HLA in healthy donors. Study-wide results and caveats: Clonal expansion was found to be greater in HLA-associated TCR beta chains than in equally common others in a later analysis. The study designated 150 or so TCR beta chains cytomegalovirus-associated.

PCR primers comprised 60 Vbeta and 13 Jbeta primers. TCRdb's copy holds only in-frame clones and misses some; the assay was immunoSEQ multiplex PCR. The sample records around 150,000 clones, almost 85% being singletons. The CDR3 extends over 16 amino acids. Germline V CDR1 and CDR2: SGHNT, YYREEE (reference sequence). After removal of 4 bases from V and 3 bases from J, the junction contained 13 bases not matched to a gene. Sampled while nominally healthy, donors likely had unrecorded immune exposures. The receptor's source is a man younger than 40 in good health and CMV-seropositive. Sequencing was carried out using PBMCs. This chain links TRBV5-4 with TRBJ2-7, with TRBD2 matching 7 bases. This CDR3 is CASSPGGGQGGYEQYF. The CDR3 nucleotides are TGTGCCAGCAGCCCGGGAGGTGGTCAGGGAGGCTACGAGCAGTACTTC.